The T cell receptor beta chain under discussion was sequenced for a study of T cell repertoires in cytomegalovirus infection. The CDR3 length is 12 residues. V shed 5 bases and J shed 4 bases, with 9 bases lying between them. One entry per CDR3 protein, called by TCRdb with MiXCR from the reads. The sample lists a few hundred thousand distinct CDR3 sequences, roughly 42% occurring once. This clonotype came up many times. Its antigen remains unidentified. Overall study findings and caveats: Cumulative frequency of public TCR beta families picked out carriers of CMV plus the relevant HLA.

Sequenced material: cultured PBMCs, taken from culture after CMV antigen stimulation. The receptor's source is a human donor in good health (CMV status not recorded). Some clones in this sample may be carry-over from other donors' samples. The chain carries TRBV12-3 or TRBV12-4 and TRBJ2-7; D perhaps matches TRBD2 (5 bases). In DNA form, the CDR3 reads TGTGCCAGCAGTCAGACGGGGTACGAGCAGTACTTC. This translates into CASSQTGYEQYF.